This passage covers 24 T cell receptor beta chains from one sample sequenced in a study of cytomegalovirus exposure and HLA in healthy donors. TCRdb keeps only in-frame clones here, not all; method: immunoSEQ multiplex PCR. Altogether about 360,000 clones are present, roughly 88% being singletons, with the ten largest covering around 0.8%. Sequencing was carried out using PBMCs. All receptors derive from a woman younger than 30 in good health and CMV-seronegative.

The V gene is TRBV10-2, the J gene TRBJ1-2; 9 nucleotides align to TRBD1. The CDR3 length is 14 residues. V dropped 2 bases and J dropped 5; count of bases not matched to a gene: 3. Germline V gene data show CDR1 as WSHSY and CDR2 as SAAADI. The CDR3 DNA reads as TGCGCCAGCAGTGAGGTGACAGGGGGATATGGCTACACCTTC. It is translated as CASSEVTGGYGYTF.

This clone was recorded only once. The chain carries TRBV18 and TRBJ1-6, with 9 bases matching TRBD1. Germline values: CDR1 KGHSH, CDR2 LQKENI. The junction had 4 bases not matched to a gene; V was cut back by 5 bases and J by 8 bases. The CDR3 runs to 14 residues. The CDR3 DNA reads TGTGCCAGCTCAGGGGACAGGGAATATTCACCCCTCCACTTT. Amino acid sequence: CASSGDREYSPLHF.

V and J are TRBV6-5 and TRBJ1-1; 8 bases map to TRBD1. Unmatched junction bases numbered 6, after V lost 5 bases and J lost 1 base. Germline V CDR1 and CDR2: MNHEY, SVGAGI. The CDR3 sequence is 15 residues long. CDR3 DNA: TGTGCCAGCAGTATATACAGGGGGAGGAACACTGAAGCTTTCTTT. The encoded protein is CASSIYRGRNTEAFF.

V is TRBV29-1 and J is TRBJ1-5; 10 bases line up with TRBD1. CDR1 SQVTM and CDR2 ANQGSEA come from the germline V gene. The trim removed 6 bases at V and 6 bases at J, leaving 14 bases unmatched. The CDR3 extends over 16 amino acids. DNA of the CDR3: TGCAGCGTCGGTTCTGGGACAGGGGACTTTACTCAGCCCCAGCATTTT. Its translation is CSVGSGTGDFTQPQHF.

This rearrangement joins TRBV7-8 to TRBJ2-5; 8 bases match TRBD1. The CDR3 has 15 residues. V lost 0 bases to trimming and J lost 5 bases; unmatched junction nucleotides: 5. CDR1 and CDR2 (germline): SGHVS, FQNEAQ. The CDR3 sequence is CASSLAQGAVETQYF. The DNA of the CDR3 is TGTGCCAGCAGCTTAGCGCAGGGGGCGGTGGAGACCCAGTACTTC. The full variable domain, in which reference TRBV7-8 and TRBJ2-5 provide the parts outside the CDR3, is GAGVSQSPRYKVAKRGQDVALRCDPISGHVSLFWYQQALGQGPEFLTYFQNEAQLDKSGLPSDRFFAERPEGSVSTLKIQRTQQEDSAVYLCASSLAQGAVETQYFGPGTRLLVL.

The chain is built from TRBV4-1 and TRBJ1-1; D might be TRBD1 (6 bases). This CDR3 comprises 15 residues. Trimming removed 4 bases at V and 4 bases at J, with 16 bases between. The germline gives CDR1 MGHRA, CDR2 YSYEKL. In DNA, the CDR3 is TGCGCCAGCAGCCCGGGGGGCAGGGGACGCACTGAAGCTTTCTTT. Translated, it gives CASSPGGRGRTEAFF.

The chain is built from TRBV9 and TRBJ2-1; no clear D. The CDR3 is 13 amino acids. V lost 0 bases to trimming and J lost 6 bases, with 7 bases between them. Germline V gene lookup returns CDR1 SGDLS and CDR2 YYNGEE. The CDR3 DNA follows: TGTGCCAGCAGCGTAGGTCGAGGCAATGAGCAGTTCTTC. Protein sequence: CASSVGRGNEQFF. Supplemented by reference TRBV9 and TRBJ2-1, the full variable domain reads DSGVTQTPKHLITATGQRVTLRCSPRSGDLSVYWYQQSLDQGLQFLIQYYNGEERAKGNILERFSAQQFPDLHSELNLSSLELGDSALYFCASSVGRGNEQFFGPGTRLTVL.

J is TRBJ2-5 and V is TRBV7-6; TRBD2 matches at 8 bases. V lost 1 base and J lost 4; bases outside the gene matches: 5. This CDR3 is built from 15 residues. The V gene's germline CDR1 is SGHVS and CDR2 FNYEAQ. CDR3 nucleotide sequence: TGTGCCAGCAGCTTAGTACCGGGGGGGAGAGAGACCCAGTACTTC. This gives the protein CASSLVPGGRETQYF.

This clone was detected once. This chain connects TRBV7-6 to TRBJ2-5; D call uncertain. Trimming pared 2 bases from V and 0 bases from J, leaving 16 bases between. This CDR3 spans 17 amino acids. The germline gives CDR1 SGHVS, CDR2 FNYEAQ. The CDR3 DNA follows: TGTGCCAGCAGCTTAACCTCGCGGCTCAAACACCAAGAGACCCAGTACTTC. This translates into CASSLTSRLKHQETQYF.

This chain connects TRBV28 to TRBJ2-5; D remains ambiguous. The V gene's germline CDR1 is MDHEN and CDR2 SYDVKM. V was pared by 5 bases and J by 6 bases, with 16 bases between. The CDR3 sequence is 14 residues long. CDR3: CASSPLGQRKTQYF. The DNA for the CDR3 is TGTGCCAGCAGTCCCCTCGGTCAGAGGAAGACCCAGTACTTC.

The V gene is TRBV6-1, the J gene TRBJ1-6, with D tentatively TRBD1 (6 bases). The CDR3 is 16 residues long. Between the trimmed V and J ends, which lost 4 bases and 7 bases, there was a span of 17 bases. Germline V gene sequence: CDR1 MNHNS, CDR2 SASEGT. This chain's CDR3 is CASSGPFETGNSPLHF. The CDR3 region has the DNA TGTGCCAGCAGTGGCCCCTTCGAGACAGGCAATTCACCCCTCCACTTT.

The V and J genes are TRBV7-9 and TRBJ2-7; TRBD2 is a possible D gene (7 bases). The CDR3 covers 12 residues. V lost 6 bases, J lost 6 bases, and 12 bases lay in between. The V gene's germline CDR1 is SEHNR and CDR2 FQNEAQ (reference sequence). This chain's CDR3 is CASRGGALEQYF. CDR3 DNA: TGTGCCAGCAGGGGGGGGGCCCTCGAGCAGTACTTC.

The J gene is TRBJ1-2, the V gene TRBV27, with TRBD1 as a possible D gene (6 bases). V was shortened by 3 bases and J by 6 bases, with 11 bases between the two germline ends. CDR1 and CDR2 from the germline V gene are MNHEY and SMNVEV (reference sequence). This CDR3 is 13 amino acids long. CDR3 sequence reads: CASSFTGRDGYTF. In nucleotides, the CDR3 is TGTGCCAGCAGTTTCACAGGGAGGGATGGCTACACCTTC.

The chain has TRBV5-6 and TRBJ2-2; D unclear. Trimming cost V 4 bases and J 3 bases, with 13 bases left between them. Looked up from germline, CDR1 is SGHDT and CDR2 is YYEEEE. The CDR3 spans 15 residues. CDR3 coding DNA: TGTGCCAGCAGCCTAGGCCCTCGGGACACCGGGGAGCTGTTTTTT. Encoded protein: CASSLGPRDTGELFF.

The chain carries TRBV28 and TRBJ2-2, with D maybe TRBD1 (5 bases). CDR1 is MDHEN, CDR2 SYDVKM, per germline. The CDR3 is made up of 15 amino acids. V was shortened by 5 bases and J by 6 bases, with 16 bases between the two germline ends. The CDR3 nucleotides are TGTGCCAGCAGTCCTATGAAATTGGGGCCCGGGGAGCTGTTTTTT. This translates into CASSPMKLGPGELFF.

The chain combines TRBV28 with TRBJ1-1; the D gene is possibly TRBD1 (6 bases). V shed 3 bases and J shed 8 bases, with 16 bases lying between them. Germline V gene data show CDR1 as MDHEN and CDR2 as SYDVKM. There are 14 residues in the CDR3. The CDR3 DNA sequence: TGTGCCAGCAGTTTGGGGGCCCAGGGTAAAGAAGCTTTCTTT. It codes for CASSLGAQGKEAFF. The full variable domain, its missing parts supplied by reference TRBV28 and TRBJ1-1, is DVKVTQSSRYLVKRTGEKVFLECVQDMDHENMFWYRQDPGLGLRLIYFSYDVKMKEKGDIPEGYSVSREKKERFSLILESASTNQTSMYLCASSLGAQGKEAFFGQGTRLTVV.

This sequence joins TRBV30 and TRBJ2-3; D remains ambiguous. Germline CDR1 is GTSNPN and CDR2 is SVGIG (reference sequence). This CDR3 comprises 15 residues. V was clipped by 0 bases and J by 3 bases, with 13 bases between them. CDR3 sequence: CAWSVRAWRTDTQYF. CDR3 coding DNA: TGTGCCTGGAGTGTCCGTGCTTGGAGAACAGATACGCAGTATTTT.

The rearrangement joins TRBV6-1 to TRBJ1-2; maybe TRBD1 (6 bases). The CDR3 consists of 12 residues. Per the germline V gene, CDR1 is MNHNS and CDR2 is SASEGT. The V gene lost 8 bases and the J gene lost 5 bases, with 12 bases spanning the gap. CDR3 bases: TGTGCCAGCCGGGAGGGGGAGTATGGCTACACCTTC. Translating gives CASREGEYGYTF.

This clone has a single count. The chain has TRBV6-4 and TRBJ2-3; the match to TRBD2 covers 12 bases. V shed 6 bases and J 6 bases; nucleotides not matched to a gene: 10. In germline, CDR1 is MRHNA, CDR2 SNTAGT. The CDR3 consists of 16 residues. CDR3 loop: CASSASLAGGPDTQYF. In DNA form, the CDR3 reads TGTGCCAGCAGCGCTTCCCTAGCGGGGGGGCCTGATACGCAGTATTTT.

The chain has TRBV6-1 and TRBJ2-3; 9 nucleotides match TRBD1. This CDR3 has 14 amino acids. V lost 8 bases, J lost 6 bases, and 9 bases stayed unmatched. Germline CDR1 reads MNHNS; CDR2 reads SASEGT. CDR3 sequence: CASGAGQGRDTQYF. The CDR3 bases are TGTGCCAGCGGAGCGGGACAGGGAAGGGATACGCAGTATTTT.

J is TRBJ2-7 and V is TRBV7-8, with 8 bases that match TRBD1. CDR1 is SGHVS and CDR2 is FQNEAQ in the germline V gene. Trimming took 5 bases from V and 0 from J; bases not matched to a gene: 9. The CDR3 has 16 amino acids. The DNA of the CDR3 is TGTGCCAGCAGCCCCGCGACAGGGGTCCTCTCCTACGAGCAGTACTTC. Encoded protein: CASSPATGVLSYEQYF. Supplemented by reference TRBV7-8 and TRBJ2-7, the full variable domain reads GAGVSQSPRYKVAKRGQDVALRCDPISGHVSLFWYQQALGQGPEFLTYFQNEAQLDKSGLPSDRFFAERPEGSVSTLKIQRTQQEDSAVYLCASSPATGVLSYEQYFGPGTRLTVT.

The chain employs TRBV7-9 and TRBJ2-3; 8 nucleotides agree with TRBD1. CDR3 length: 14 amino acids. The V gene end was trimmed by 3 bases and the J gene end by 3 bases; junction bases not matched to a gene: 2. Germline CDR1 reads SEHNR; CDR2 reads FQNEAQ (reference sequence). The CDR3 spells CASSFGQGTDTQYF. The CDR3 coding sequence is TGTGCCAGCAGCTTCGGACAGGGAACAGATACGCAGTATTTT.

J is TRBJ2-3 and V is TRBV5-1, with 10 bases that match TRBD2. The CDR3 runs to 15 residues. V was pared by 1 base and J by 2 bases, with 1 base of the junction left unmatched. Germline V gene lookup returns CDR1 SGHRS and CDR2 YFSETQ. The CDR3 sequence is CASSLTSGITDTQYF. CDR3 coding DNA: TGCGCCAGCAGCTTGACTAGCGGGATCACAGATACGCAGTATTTT.

The chain combines TRBV4-1 with TRBJ2-6; D ambiguous. The CDR3 contains 17 residues. Trimming took off 7 bases at V and 4 bases at J, with 20 bases between the two ends. Germline CDR1 reads MGHRA; CDR2 reads YSYEKL. CDR3 loop: CASTTNFDVTGANVLTF. CDR3 DNA: TGCGCCAGCACCACTAACTTCGACGTAACCGGGGCCAACGTCCTGACTTTC.